This T cell receptor beta chain was sequenced for a study of monozygotic twins with cystic fibrosis. The overall study: Library input was around 2.8 micrograms of fragmented DNA, with roughly 14 PCR cycles.

With 4 bases clipped from V and 7 bases from J, the junction kept 9 bases outside the gene matches. Germline loops: CDR1 SGHTS, CDR2 YDEGEE. The CDR3 runs to 16 residues. Study-level points and caveats: Nucleotide-identical clonotype sharing was significantly higher within monozygotic CF twin pairs than between unrelated CF individuals. Age, concordance and disease severity did not associate with shared CDR3 numbers.

Generated by immunoSEQ multiplex PCR, the TCRdb table keeps only in-frame clones and is missing some. The repertoire consists of 30,000 to 35,000 clones, with more than 85% occurring once and the leading ten covering 0.8% to 1%. As regards this clone: Its target is not known.

Material: blood. This clonotype was sampled from a girl aged 2-10 years with cystic fibrosis. The genes are TRBV5-8 and TRBJ1-6; 9 nucleotides match TRBD1. The CDR3 sequence: CASSLYSGQGNSPLHF. For the CDR3, the DNA is TGTGCCAGCAGCCTCTACTCGGGACAGGGAAATTCACCCCTCCACTTT. The full variable domain, its missing parts supplied by reference TRBV5-8 and TRBJ1-6, is EAGVTQSPTHLIKTRGQQATLRCSPISGHTSVYWYQQALGLGLQFLLWYDEGEERNRGNFPPRFSGRQFPNYSSELNVNALELEDSALYLCASSLYSGQGNSPLHFGNGTRLTVT.